The 12 T cell receptor beta chains reported below all come from one sample, sequenced in a study of PD-1 blockade in mismatch repair-deficient tumors. Measured with immunoSEQ multiplex PCR; TCRdb has only the in-frame clones, and not every one. The top ten clones hold roughly 2.7% of a sample with roughly 84,000 clones, around 85% of them seen once. This specimen was peripheral blood, taken 12 weeks after starting pembrolizumab. The receptors here all came from an adult with mismatch repair-deficient cancer.

Only a few counts were recorded for this clone. This chain uses TRBV9 with TRBJ2-3, with D possibly being TRBD2 (5 bases). The CDR3 totals 14 residues. The germline gives CDR1 SGDLS, CDR2 YYNGEE. With 0 bases removed from V and 2 bases from J, the gap between germline ends came to 7 bases. CDR3 residues: CASSVAGNTDTQYF. The CDR3 DNA sequence: TGTGCCAGCAGCGTAGCGGGGAACACAGATACGCAGTATTTT.

The chain recombines TRBV5-6 with TRBJ2-7; no clear D gene. This CDR3 has 11 amino acids. V shed 4 bases and J shed 2 bases, with 4 bases lying between them. Germline V gene lookup returns CDR1 SGHDT and CDR2 YYEEEE. The CDR3 region is CASSAAYEQYF. The CDR3 coding sequence is TGTGCCAGCAGCGCCGCCTACGAGCAGTACTTC.

The chain carries TRBV4-2 and TRBJ2-2, with 9 nucleotides matching TRBD2. The V segment lost 0 bases and the J segment 5 bases; nucleotides outside the gene matches: 13. The CDR3 consists of 19 residues. Germline V gene lookup returns CDR1 LGHNA and CDR2 YNFKEQ. The CDR3 here is CASSQDKGLARAVTGELFF. CDR3 sequence (DNA): TGTGCCAGCAGCCAAGATAAGGGACTAGCACGCGCGGTTACCGGGGAGCTGTTTTTT.

The chain carries TRBV6-5 and TRBJ2-5; possibly TRBD2 for D (6 bases). CDR3 length equals 14 residues. Trimming removed 2 bases from V and 5 bases from J, with 12 bases in between. Germline lookup yields CDR1 MNHEY and CDR2 SVGAGI. Here the CDR3 reads CASSYRRTMETQYF. In nucleotides, the CDR3 is TGTGCCAGCAGTTACCGGCGGACTATGGAGACCCAGTACTTC.

The V and J genes are TRBV7-3 and TRBJ2-5; a weak D match, TRBD2 (6 bases). The CDR3 has 13 residues. With 1 base removed from V and 5 bases from J, the gap between germline ends came to 8 bases. The germline V gene has CDR1 SGHTA and CDR2 FQGTGA. The CDR3 spells CASSLIGGETQYF. The CDR3 region has the DNA TGTGCCAGCAGCTTAATAGGAGGGGAGACCCAGTACTTC.

The chain recombines TRBV7-9 with TRBJ2-2, with D possibly TRBD2 on 5 matching bases. Trimming removed 5 bases at V and 7 bases at J, with 14 bases between. This CDR3 region has 14 residues. Germline V gene lookup returns CDR1 SEHNR and CDR2 FQNEAQ (reference sequence). CDR3 residues: CASSPGLSSGELFF. For the CDR3, the DNA is TGTGCCAGCAGCCCCGGACTTTCAAGCGGGGAGCTGTTTTTT. Looking up the rest from reference TRBV7-9 and TRBJ2-2 gives the full variable domain: DTGVSQNPRHKITKRGQNVTFRCDPISEHNRLYWYRQTLGQGPEFLTYFQNEAQLEKSRLLSDRFSAERPKGSFSTLEIQRTEQGDSAMYLCASSPGLSSGELFFGEGSRLTVL.

The chain combines TRBV14 with TRBJ1-1; 8 nucleotides agree with TRBD1. CDR3 length: 15 amino acids. Germline assignment: CDR1 SGHDN and CDR2 FVKESK. V lost 2 bases and J lost 4; bases outside the gene matches: 6. The CDR3 DNA reads TGTGCCAGCAGCCAAAATCCAGGGGGCCTCACTGAAGCTTTCTTT. This translates into CASSQNPGGLTEAFF.

The CDR3 coding sequence is TGTGCCAGCAGTTACGGACCGCGGGCAGCCCAAGAGACCCAGTACTTC. Its protein is CASSYGPRAAQETQYF. The chain combines TRBV6-5 with TRBJ2-5; weak D call: TRBD2 (5 bases). V was trimmed by 2 bases and J by 1 base, leaving 14 bases between them. The CDR3 has 16 residues. From germline, CDR1 is MNHEY and CDR2 SVGAGI.

V usage is TRBV30 and J usage is TRBJ1-1; no definite D call. Germline V gene data show CDR1 as GTSNPN and CDR2 as SVGIG (reference sequence). The V gene lost 2 bases and the J gene lost 0 bases, with 7 bases spanning the gap. The CDR3 sequence is 13 residues long. This CDR3 is CAWSPTMNTEAFF. For the CDR3, the DNA is TGTGCCTGGAGTCCCACAATGAACACTGAAGCTTTCTTT.

The chain has TRBV19 and TRBJ1-1; possible D gene TRBD1, 6 bases. Germline-derived CDR1 and CDR2 are LNHDA and SQIVND (reference sequence). This CDR3 is 16 amino acids long. Trimming pared 5 bases from V and 0 bases from J, leaving 16 bases between. CDR3 sequence (DNA): TGTGCCAGTAGTTTGGGAGGGGGACCCATGAACACTGAAGCTTTCTTT. This gives the protein CASSLGGGPMNTEAFF.

In this sample, this clone turned up once. This rearrangement joins TRBV30 to TRBJ1-3; D is possibly TRBD1 (5 bases). The CDR3 consists of 15 residues. The germline V gene encodes CDR1 GTSNPN and CDR2 SVGIG (reference sequence). Trimming removed 0 bases from V and 2 bases from J, with 11 bases in between. The CDR3 sequence: CAWSVRQGTGNTIYF. The CDR3 DNA reads TGTGCCTGGAGTGTACGGCAGGGCACTGGAAACACCATATATTTT. Filled out from reference TRBV30 and TRBJ1-3, the complete variable domain reads SQTIHQWPATLVQPVGSPLSLECTVEGTSNPNLYWYRQAAGRGLQLLFYSVGIGQISSEVPQNLSASRPQDRQFILSSKKLLLSDSGFYLCAWSVRQGTGNTIYFGEGSWLTVV.

CDR3 nucleotides: TGTGCCAGCAGTTCGACAGCGGGCCTCCCGGCAGATACGCAGTATTTT. This codes for CASSSTAGLPADTQYF. The V call is TRBV27, the J call TRBJ2-3; D might be TRBD2 (6 bases). CDR3 length: 16 residues. Trimming shortened V by 4 bases and J by 4 bases, and 18 bases separated the two germline ends. Germline CDR1 is MNHEY and CDR2 is SMNVEV (reference sequence).